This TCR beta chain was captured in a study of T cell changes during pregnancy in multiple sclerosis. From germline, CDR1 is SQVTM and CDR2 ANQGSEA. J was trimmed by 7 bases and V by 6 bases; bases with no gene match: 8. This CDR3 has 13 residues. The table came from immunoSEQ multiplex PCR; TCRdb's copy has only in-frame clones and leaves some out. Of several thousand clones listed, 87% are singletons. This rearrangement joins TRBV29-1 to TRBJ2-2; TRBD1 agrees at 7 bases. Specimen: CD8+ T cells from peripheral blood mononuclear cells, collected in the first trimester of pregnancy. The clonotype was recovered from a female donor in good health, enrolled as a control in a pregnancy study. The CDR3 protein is CSVHRGDSGELFF. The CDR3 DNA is TGCAGCGTGCACAGGGGTGATAGCGGGGAGCTGTTTTTT.